These 5 T cell receptor beta chains share one sample of origin, sequenced in a study of long-term antiretroviral therapy in people with HIV. A v3.0 immunoSEQ assay was performed at survey level. Generated by immunoSEQ multiplex PCR, the TCRdb table keeps only in-frame clones and is missing some. The repertoire has about 23,000 clones, 88% of them found once; the top ten carry approximately 6.4%. Sequenced material: unsorted PBMCs, taken 0.6 years after starting antiretroviral therapy. The receptors were gathered from a man aged 55 to 70 with HIV.

The chain links TRBV7-9 to TRBJ1-1; D ambiguous. Deletions cut 2 bases from V and 6 bases from J, with 10 bases between. This CDR3 is built from 13 residues. Per germline, CDR1 SEHNR and CDR2 FQNEAQ (reference sequence). DNA of the CDR3: TGTGCCAGCAGCTTAATCCCGGGCCCTGAAGCTTTCTTT. This codes for CASSLIPGPEAFF.

The V call is TRBV5-1, the J call TRBJ2-1; weak D call: TRBD2 (7 bases). Looked up from germline, CDR1 is SGHRS and CDR2 is YFSETQ. V was cut by 3 bases and J by 9 bases, with 25 bases left in between. This CDR3 region has 17 residues. CDR3 nucleotide sequence: TGCGCCAGCAGCTCCCATCGAGCTAAAGCGGGACATTCTGAGCAGTTCTTC. This encodes CASSSHRAKAGHSEQFF.

This clone was observed a handful of times. V gene TRBV11-2 combines with J gene TRBJ2-2, with a weak D call TRBD1 (5 bases). The CDR3 extends over 13 amino acids. Deletions cut 7 bases from V and 4 bases from J, with 10 bases between. Germline-derived CDR1 and CDR2 are SGHAT and FQNNGV. The CDR3 region has the DNA TGTGCCAGCACCCTAAGGGGCACCGGGGAGCTGTTTTTT. Amino acid sequence: CASTLRGTGELFF.

This clone was seen once. CDR3 amino acids: CASSLQIFGGRGTEAFF. CDR3 DNA: TGTGCCAGCAGCTTACAAATATTTGGGGGTCGGGGTACTGAAGCTTTCTTT. The gene calls are TRBV7-2 and TRBJ1-1, with TRBD1 as a possible D gene (5 bases). The CDR3 runs 17 residues. Trimming stripped 2 bases from V and 5 bases from J, with 21 bases between. CDR1 and CDR2 from the germline V gene are SGHTA and FQGNSA.

This clone was observed a single time. The chain links TRBV7-3 to TRBJ1-2; 8 bases match TRBD1. After removal of 3 bases from V and 3 bases from J, the junction contained 6 bases not matched to a gene. Germline CDR1 and CDR2: SGHTA and FQGTGA. CDR3 length: 15 amino acids. The CDR3 DNA sequence: TGTGCCAGCAGCTTCGACAGGGGCAGCGACTATGGCTACACCTTC. It specifies CASSFDRGSDYGYTF.